This T cell receptor (beta chain) was identified in a study of control samples from healthy donors and cancer patients. Trimming cost V 1 base and J 18 bases, with 16 bases left between them. Germline lookup yields CDR1 SGHAT and CDR2 FQNNGV. This CDR3 is 13 amino acids long. Some clones are missing from TCRdb's copy, which holds only in-frame ones; the method was immunoSEQ multiplex PCR. The sample lists roughly 76,000 clones, 93% occurring once. This sequence originates from a woman aged 40 to 50 with lung cancer. The chain joins TRBV11-2 to TRBJ1-6; D unresolved. Sequencing was carried out using PBMCs. CDR3 region: CASSLGTPVVPHF. In DNA form, the CDR3 reads TGTGCCAGCAGCTTAGGGACCCCAGTTGTTCCCCACTTT.